What follows are 19 T cell receptor beta chains derived from one specimen sequenced in a study of Ad26.COV2.S vaccination and SARS-CoV-2 variants. Treatment reported: some 20 received Ad26.COV2.S at low or high dose, single or two shots; five or six received placebo; per-sample allocation not given. Following the first vaccine or placebo injection, samples were taken on day 63. Assay used: immunoSEQ multiplex PCR; TCRdb lists only in-frame clones, some missing. The sample yields 240,000 or so clones, roughly 90% seen once. The source was peripheral blood, collected in a trial of Ad26.COV2.S vaccine versus placebo. The receptor source for this set is a person between 18 and 59 years old who received the Ad26.COV2.S COVID-19 vaccine or a placebo.

The V gene is TRBV2, the J gene TRBJ2-5; possible D gene TRBD1, 5 bases. Germline CDR1 reads SNHLY; CDR2 reads FYNNEI. Trimming pared 6 bases from V and 3 bases from J, leaving 17 bases between. The CDR3 is made up of 15 amino acids. The CDR3 DNA reads as TGTGCCAGCAGGCAGGACAATGGTGGTAAAGAGACCCAGTACTTC. It yields the protein CASRQDNGGKETQYF.

The J gene is TRBJ1-2, the V gene TRBV7-9; 8 positions match TRBD1. The CDR3 is 14 residues long. In germline, CDR1 is SEHNR, CDR2 FQNEAQ (reference sequence). V was clipped by 4 bases and J by 4 bases; unmatched bases: 5. CDR3 bases: TGTGCCAGCAGCTCGACAGGGGCCAGCTATGGCTACACCTTC. It is translated as CASSSTGASYGYTF.

Points on this clone: The same CDR3 arises from other DNA sequences in this sample as well. The J gene is TRBJ2-7, the V gene TRBV6-5, with 8 bases lining up with TRBD1. The germline V gene has CDR1 MNHEY and CDR2 SVGAGI. V lost 5 bases to trimming and J lost 1 base; unmatched junction nucleotides: 4. This CDR3 has 14 amino acids. The CDR3 DNA reads as TGTGCCAGCAGTACAGGGACAGGTTCCTACGAGCAGTACTTC. It specifies CASSTGTGSYEQYF.

The rearrangement joins TRBV10-3 to TRBJ2-1; 14 bases are shared with TRBD2. This CDR3 is 15 amino acids long. Losses at the gene ends were 4 bases for V and 8 bases for J; bases not matched to a gene: 4. Germline V gene sequence: CDR1 ENHRY, CDR2 SYGVKD. This CDR3 reads CAISGPGLAGDEQFF. The CDR3 DNA reads TGTGCCATCAGTGGGCCGGGACTAGCGGGAGATGAGCAGTTCTTC.

The rearrangement joins TRBV19 to TRBJ1-1; 9 nucleotides align to TRBD1. Losses at the gene ends were 5 bases for V and 6 bases for J; bases not matched to a gene: 10. The CDR3 runs to 15 residues. Per germline, CDR1 LNHDA and CDR2 SQIVND (reference sequence). The CDR3 coding sequence is TGTGCCAGTAGTGCCGCCACAGGGGGCGGTGCTGAAGCTTTCTTT. This translates into CASSAATGGGAEAFF.

The chain has TRBV5-4 and TRBJ2-1; 8 nucleotides align to TRBD2. Germline values: CDR1 SGHNT, CDR2 YYREEE (reference sequence). There are 14 residues in the CDR3. V trimming: 7 bases; J trimming: 5 bases; junction bases outside the gene matches: 8. The CDR3: CASWAGRADNEQFF. The CDR3 DNA sequence: TGTGCCAGCTGGGCCGGGAGGGCGGACAATGAGCAGTTCTTC.

V and J are TRBV7-2 and TRBJ2-5, with a tentative D call TRBD2 (5 bases). Deletions cut 7 bases from V and 5 bases from J, with 11 bases between. CDR3 length: 12 amino acids. CDR1 is SGHTA and CDR2 is FQGNSA in the germline V gene. This chain's CDR3 is CASTSSGETQYF. The CDR3 DNA follows: TGTGCCAGCACCTCCTCGGGGGAGACCCAGTACTTC.

In DNA, the CDR3 is TGTGCCAGCAGCTTAGAAGGGGGTCCTTACGAGCAGTACTTC. The encoded protein is CASSLEGGPYEQYF. The V call is TRBV7-2, the J call TRBJ2-7; perhaps TRBD1 as D (6 bases). Germline CDR1 reads SGHTA; CDR2 reads FQGNSA. V gave up 1 base and J gave up 4 bases, with 11 bases separating them. There are 14 residues in the CDR3. The variable domain in full, completed from reference TRBV7-2 and TRBJ2-7, reads GAGVSQSPSNKVTEKGKDVELRCDPISGHTALYWYRQSLGQGLEFLIYFQGNSAPDKSGLPSDRFSAERTGGSVSTLTIQRTQQEDSAVYLCASSLEGGPYEQYFGPGTRLTVT.

The chain carries TRBV10-3 and TRBJ2-4, with D tentatively TRBD2 (6 bases). The germline V gene has CDR1 ENHRY and CDR2 SYGVKD. Trimming removed 2 bases at V and 5 bases at J, with 10 bases between. The CDR3 length is 14 residues. CDR3 residues: CAISEGLIENIQYF. Here the CDR3 DNA reads TGTGCCATCAGTGAGGGACTAATTGAAAACATTCAGTACTTC.

The rearrangement joins TRBV7-2 to TRBJ2-2; TRBD1 matches at 7 bases. CDR3 size: 16 residues. V was clipped by 5 bases and J by 0 bases; unmatched bases: 6. Germline V gene lookup returns CDR1 SGHTA and CDR2 FQGNSA. Here the CDR3 reads CASSTRQGANTGELFF. CDR3 nucleotides: TGTGCCAGCAGCACCCGACAGGGAGCGAACACCGGGGAGCTGTTTTTT.

This clone was recorded a few times. The V gene is TRBV4-2, the J gene TRBJ2-2; D is possibly TRBD1 (5 bases). V was pared by 3 bases and J by 3 bases, with 17 bases between. The germline gives CDR1 LGHNA, CDR2 YNFKEQ. The CDR3 spans 17 residues. DNA for the CDR3: TGTGCCAGCAGCCACCCCCGGACAAATCCAGACACCGGGGAGCTGTTTTTT. Its protein product is CASSHPRTNPDTGELFF.

This rearrangement joins TRBV10-3 to TRBJ1-3, with D tentatively TRBD1 (6 bases). This CDR3 spans 15 amino acids. V was shortened by 5 bases and J by 0 bases, with 11 bases between the two germline ends. The germline gives CDR1 ENHRY, CDR2 SYGVKD. In nucleotides, the CDR3 is TGTGCCATCAGTCCAGGGGTTACCTCTGGAAACACCATATATTTT. Encoded protein: CAISPGVTSGNTIYF.

This clone has a handful of counts. The rearrangement uses TRBV28 and TRBJ1-6; D is uncertain. V was clipped by 4 bases and J by 0 bases, with 13 bases between them. The germline gives CDR1 MDHEN, CDR2 SYDVKM. The CDR3 length is 17 residues. This CDR3 reads CASSSETPSSYNSPLHF. The CDR3 DNA follows: TGTGCCAGCAGTTCTGAGACACCGAGCTCCTATAATTCACCCCTCCACTTT. Full variable domain (rest looked up from reference TRBV28 and TRBJ1-6): DVKVTQSSRYLVKRTGEKVFLECVQDMDHENMFWYRQDPGLGLRLIYFSYDVKMKEKGDIPEGYSVSREKKERFSLILESASTNQTSMYLCASSSETPSSYNSPLHFGNGTRLTVT.

The chain uses TRBV5-4 and TRBJ2-2; D gene unclear. CDR3 length equals 12 residues. From germline, CDR1 is SGHNT and CDR2 YYREEE (reference sequence). Trimming cost V 4 bases and J 7 bases, with 8 bases left between them. The CDR3 DNA follows: TGTGCCAGCAGCCCCGTCCACGGGGAGCTGTTTTTT. This codes for CASSPVHGELFF.

The chain joins TRBV5-6 to TRBJ1-1; D not certain. From germline, CDR1 is SGHDT and CDR2 YYEEEE. The CDR3 is 14 residues long. The V gene lost 5 bases and the J gene lost 0 bases, with 11 bases spanning the gap. The CDR3 region has the DNA TGTGCCAGCAGTGGAGTTTCCATGAACACTGAAGCTTTCTTT. Amino acids: CASSGVSMNTEAFF.

This chain joins TRBV28 and TRBJ1-2; no clear D. CDR1 and CDR2 (germline): MDHEN, SYDVKM. The CDR3 length is 12 residues. V lost 10 bases to trimming and J lost 4 bases, with 13 bases between them. In DNA, the CDR3 is TGTGCCACCCAACTAAGGGTCTATGGCTACACCTTC. This codes for CATQLRVYGYTF.

This clone showed up just once. V and J are TRBV7-9 and TRBJ2-2, with TRBD2 matching 10 bases. The germline V gene has CDR1 SEHNR and CDR2 FQNEAQ (reference sequence). V dropped 3 bases and J dropped 3; count of bases not matched to a gene: 1. The CDR3 consists of 15 residues. Written as DNA, the CDR3 is TGTGCCAGCAGCTTCAGCGGGGGGGACACCGGGGAGCTGTTTTTT. As protein: CASSFSGGDTGELFF.

This clone has only a few counts. The rearrangement uses TRBV20-1 and TRBJ2-3; D gene ambiguous. The CDR3 is 10 residues long. Germline CDR1 reads DFQATT; CDR2 reads SNEGSKA (reference sequence). V was clipped by 6 bases and J by 6 bases, with 7 bases between them. The CDR3 nucleotides are TGCAGTGCCTACTTGGATACGCAGTATTTT. Protein: CSAYLDTQYF.

Of note for this clone: Within the sample, other DNA sequences also encode this same CDR3. The V and J genes are TRBV10-3 and TRBJ1-5; 9 nucleotides line up with TRBD1. CDR1 is ENHRY and CDR2 is SYGVKD in the germline V gene. The CDR3 is made up of 14 amino acids. With 4 bases clipped from V and 3 bases from J, the junction kept 1 base outside the gene matches. The DNA for the CDR3 is TGTGCCATCAGTGGGACAGGGGACAATCAGCCCCAGCATTTT. Amino acids: CAISGTGDNQPQHF.